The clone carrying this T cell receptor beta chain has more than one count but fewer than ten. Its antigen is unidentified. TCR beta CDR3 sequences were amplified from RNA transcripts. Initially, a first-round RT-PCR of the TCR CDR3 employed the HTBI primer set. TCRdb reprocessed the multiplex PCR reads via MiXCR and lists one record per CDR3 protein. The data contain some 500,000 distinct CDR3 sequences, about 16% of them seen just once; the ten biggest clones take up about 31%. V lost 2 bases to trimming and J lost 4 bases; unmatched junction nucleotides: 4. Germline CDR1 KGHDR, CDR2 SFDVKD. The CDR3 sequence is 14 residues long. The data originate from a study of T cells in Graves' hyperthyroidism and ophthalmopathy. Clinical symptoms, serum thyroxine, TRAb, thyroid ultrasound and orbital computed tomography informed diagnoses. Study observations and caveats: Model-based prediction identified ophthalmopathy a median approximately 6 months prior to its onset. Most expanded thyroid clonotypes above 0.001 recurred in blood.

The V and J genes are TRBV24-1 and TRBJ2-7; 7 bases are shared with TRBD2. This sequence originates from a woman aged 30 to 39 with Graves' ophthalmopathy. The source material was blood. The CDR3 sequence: CATSDSGGSYEQYF. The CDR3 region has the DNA TGTGCCACCAGTGATTCCGGGGGGAGTTACGAGCAGTACTTC.